This T cell receptor beta chain was found in a study of CD8+CD57+ T cells in acquired aplastic anemia. The overall study: DNA from sorted CD4+ and CD8+ cells averaged approximately 2.9 ug.

For CDR3 and TCR beta VDJ profiling, genomic DNA was the template used. Each CDR3 protein gets one entry after TCRdb re-called the reads with MiXCR. The data show fewer than 200,000 distinct CDR3 sequences, 71% seen once. In patients chosen for sequencing, flow cytometry had shown CD8+CD57+ cell expansion. As a group, the patients uniformly had severe acquired aplastic anemia. V was clipped by 3 bases and J by 2 bases; unmatched bases: 4. The CDR3 runs to 16 residues. Germline lookup yields CDR1 SGHVS and CDR2 FNYEAQ. The clonotype comes from a human donor with aplastic anemia. Sequenced: sorted CD4+, CD8+, or CD8+CD57+ T cells (not recorded which) from PBMCs. The rearrangement uses TRBV7-6 and TRBJ2-1; TRBD2 matches at 10 bases. CDR3 sequence reads: CASSFQRGGPYNEQFF. As DNA, the CDR3 is TGTGCCAGCAGCTTCCAGCGGGGGGGCCCCTACAATGAGCAGTTCTTC.